This T cell receptor (beta chain) stems from a study of T cell responses to AZD1222 COVID-19 vaccine. Study-wide findings and caveats: Donors were chiefly white British, with a greater number of females, and clonal diversity was perhaps underestimated. Repertoire collection took place solely once the T cell response had peaked.

Regarding this clone: What it binds is not known. An end of the junction differs from the germline gene, which may be a read error.

Germline V gene lookup returns CDR1 SSHAT and CDR2 FNYEAQ (reference sequence). CDR3 size: 15 residues. The table came from immunoSEQ multiplex PCR; TCRdb's copy has only in-frame clones and leaves some out. The table includes about 150,000 clones, about 85% detected once. The clonotype was recovered from an adult who had recovered from COVID-19. The source was peripheral blood, collected after recovery from COVID-19. The rearrangement links TRBV7-7 to TRBJ2-5; 7 bases map to TRBD1. This chain's CDR3 is CASSPDGQVGETQYF. The CDR3 DNA sequence: TGTGCTAGCAGCCCAGATGGACAGGTCGGCGAGACCCAGTACTTC.